Below, 9 T cell receptor beta chains from the same sample are listed, as sequenced in a study of high-grade serous ovarian cancer treatment subgroups. Assay used: immunoSEQ multiplex PCR; TCRdb lists only in-frame clones, some missing. Of around 9,000 clones in the sample, 88% are singletons; the top ten hold over 1.5%. Tumor samples were obtained before definitive surgery or chemotherapy. The material sequenced was tumor tissue. These receptor sequences come from a human donor with high-grade serous ovarian cancer.

This clone turned up a few times. This chain uses TRBV7-3 with TRBJ2-7, with 9 positions matching TRBD2. Trimming took 2 bases from V and 0 from J; bases not matched to a gene: 2. CDR1 is SGHTA and CDR2 is FQGTGA in the germline V gene. The CDR3 sequence is 15 residues long. The CDR3 DNA is TGTGCCAGCAGCTTACTAGCGGGGAGCTCCTACGAGCAGTACTTC. It translates to CASSLLAGSSYEQYF.

J is TRBJ1-3 and V is TRBV18; possible D gene TRBD1, 5 bases. Germline V lookup: CDR1 KGHSH, CDR2 LQKENI. V gave up 3 bases and J gave up 4 bases, with 13 bases separating them. This CDR3 comprises 15 residues. This CDR3 is CASSPGGLGGNTIYF. CDR3 coding DNA: TGTGCCAGCTCACCCGGGGGTCTCGGAGGAAACACCATATATTTT.

The rearrangement uses TRBV4-1 and TRBJ2-7, with 8 bases aligning to TRBD2. CDR1 is MGHRA, CDR2 YSYEKL, per germline. Trimming at V came to 5 bases and at J to 2 bases, leaving 14 bases not matched to a gene. The CDR3 has 17 amino acids. In DNA form, the CDR3 reads TGCGCCAGCAGCGACTTAACGGGTGCGGGGGGAGCCTACGAGCAGTACTTC. It specifies CASSDLTGAGGAYEQYF.

This chain joins TRBV9 and TRBJ2-2; 10 positions agree with TRBD2. The CDR3 extends over 15 amino acids. Germline CDR1 SGDLS, CDR2 YYNGEE. Trimming cost V 4 bases and J 1 base; bases outside gene matches: 1. This CDR3 reads CASSWTSGNTGELFF. The CDR3 DNA is TGTGCCAGCAGCTGGACTAGCGGGAACACCGGGGAGCTGTTTTTT.

This clone was seen a single time. This sequence joins TRBV6-1 and TRBJ2-3, with 8 bases that match TRBD1. This CDR3 region has 15 residues. The J segment lost 3 bases and the V segment lost 3 bases, leaving 5 bases of the junction unmatched. CDR1 MNHNS and CDR2 SASEGT come from the germline V gene. CDR3 loop: CASSDRGRGTDTQYF. The CDR3 DNA reads TGTGCCAGCAGTGACAGGGGGCGCGGGACAGATACGCAGTATTTT.

V usage is TRBV19 and J usage is TRBJ1-3; TRBD1 might be the D (5 bases). The CDR3 spans 18 residues. The germline gives CDR1 LNHDA, CDR2 SQIVND (reference sequence). The V end was cut by 6 bases, the J end by 1 base, with 22 bases between. The DNA for the CDR3 is TGTGCCAGTAGGGGTAGGGGCGGCAGTTATCGATCTGGAAACACCATATATTTT. This translates into CASRGRGGSYRSGNTIYF.

J is TRBJ2-1 and V is TRBV15; 7 nucleotides match TRBD2. The V and J ends lost 2 bases and 6 bases, in that order; junction bases with no gene match: 7. This CDR3 region has 15 residues. Germline V gene lookup returns CDR1 LNHNV and CDR2 YYDKDF (reference sequence). CDR3 in DNA: TGTGCCACCAGCAGAACACGACTAGCAGCCAATGAGCAGTTCTTC. As protein: CATSRTRLAANEQFF.

This chain joins TRBV5-1 and TRBJ1-2; the match to TRBD1 covers 7 bases. CDR3 length: 14 residues. Germline values: CDR1 SGHRS, CDR2 YFSETQ. The V and J ends lost 0 bases and 2 bases, in that order; junction bases with no gene match: 1. The DNA of the CDR3 is TGCGCCAGCAGCTTGGACAGGGGAAACTATGGCTACACCTTC. Its protein product is CASSLDRGNYGYTF.

The V and J genes are TRBV18 and TRBJ1-1; 7 bases match TRBD1. The J segment lost 1 base and the V segment lost 3 bases, leaving 8 bases of the junction unmatched. This CDR3 has 16 residues. Germline V lookup: CDR1 KGHSH, CDR2 LQKENI. CDR3 nucleotides: TGTGCCAGCTCACCTCGGCAGGGGGGCAGGAACACTGAAGCTTTCTTT. This encodes CASSPRQGGRNTEAFF.